This entry is about one T cell receptor (beta chain). This sample was included in a study of blood T cell repertoires in COVID-19. This CDR3 region has 15 residues. CDR1 and CDR2 (germline): LGHDT, YNNKEL (reference sequence). With 4 bases clipped from V and 0 bases from J, the junction kept 4 bases outside the gene matches. The protocol was immunoSEQ multiplex PCR, while the TCRdb copy is restricted to in-frame clones and leaves out a portion. There are roughly 250,000 clones in the sample; about 90% occur only once, and 3% to 3.5% lies in the top ten. In terms of age and location, participants ranged from roughly 18 to 100 years and lived in approximately 24 US areas.

This TCR was sampled from a woman in her 40s who had been exposed to COVID-19. Sequencing was carried out using PBMCs or T cells enriched from blood (not recorded which). V gene TRBV3-1 (or the pseudogene TRBV3-2) combines with J gene TRBJ2-7; 9 nucleotides align to TRBD2. For the CDR3, the DNA is TGTGCCAGCAGCCCCACAGCGGGGGGCTCCTACGAGCAGTACTTC. Residues: CASSPTAGGSYEQYF.